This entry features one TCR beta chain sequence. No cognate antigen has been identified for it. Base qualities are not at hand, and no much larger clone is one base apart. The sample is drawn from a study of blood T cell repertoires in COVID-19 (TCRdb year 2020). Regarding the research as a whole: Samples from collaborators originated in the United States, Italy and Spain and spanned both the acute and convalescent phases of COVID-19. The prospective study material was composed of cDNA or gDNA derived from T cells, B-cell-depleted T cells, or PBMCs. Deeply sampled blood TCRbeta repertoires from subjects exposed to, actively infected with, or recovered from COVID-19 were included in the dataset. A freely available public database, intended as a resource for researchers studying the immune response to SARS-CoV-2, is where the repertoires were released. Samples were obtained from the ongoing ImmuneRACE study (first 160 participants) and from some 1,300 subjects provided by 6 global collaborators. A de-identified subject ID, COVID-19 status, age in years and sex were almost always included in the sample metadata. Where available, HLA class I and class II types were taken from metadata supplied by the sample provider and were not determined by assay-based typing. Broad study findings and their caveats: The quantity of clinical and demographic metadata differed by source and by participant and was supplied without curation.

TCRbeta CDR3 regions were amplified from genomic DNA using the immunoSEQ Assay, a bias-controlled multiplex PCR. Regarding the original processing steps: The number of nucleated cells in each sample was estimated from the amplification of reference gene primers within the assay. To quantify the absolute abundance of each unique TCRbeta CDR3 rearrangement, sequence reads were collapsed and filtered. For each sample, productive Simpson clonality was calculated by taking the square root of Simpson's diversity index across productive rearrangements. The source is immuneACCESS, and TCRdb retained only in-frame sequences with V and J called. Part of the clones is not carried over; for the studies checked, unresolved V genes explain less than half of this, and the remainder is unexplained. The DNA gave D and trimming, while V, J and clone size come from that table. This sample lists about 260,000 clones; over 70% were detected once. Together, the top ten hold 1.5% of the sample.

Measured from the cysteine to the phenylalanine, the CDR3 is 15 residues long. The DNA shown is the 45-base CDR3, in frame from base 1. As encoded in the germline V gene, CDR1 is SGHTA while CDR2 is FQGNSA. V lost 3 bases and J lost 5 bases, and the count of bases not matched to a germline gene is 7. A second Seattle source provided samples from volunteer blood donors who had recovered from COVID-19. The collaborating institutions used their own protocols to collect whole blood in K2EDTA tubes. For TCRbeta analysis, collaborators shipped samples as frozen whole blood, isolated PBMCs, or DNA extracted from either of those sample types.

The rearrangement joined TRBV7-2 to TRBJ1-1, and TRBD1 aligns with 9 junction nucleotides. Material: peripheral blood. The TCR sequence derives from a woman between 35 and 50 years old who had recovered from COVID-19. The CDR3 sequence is CASSFTGTGRTEAFF. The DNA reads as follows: TGTGCCAGCAGCTTTACCGGGACAGGGAGGACTGAAGCTTTCTTT.